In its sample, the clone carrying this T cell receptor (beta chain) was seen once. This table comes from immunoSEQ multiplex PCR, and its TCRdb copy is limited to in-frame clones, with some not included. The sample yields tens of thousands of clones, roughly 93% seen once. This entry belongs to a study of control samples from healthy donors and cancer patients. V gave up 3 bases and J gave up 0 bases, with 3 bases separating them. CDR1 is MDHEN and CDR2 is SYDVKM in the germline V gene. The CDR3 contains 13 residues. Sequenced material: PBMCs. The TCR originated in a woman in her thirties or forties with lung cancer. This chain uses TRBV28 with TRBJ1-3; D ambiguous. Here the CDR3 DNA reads TGTGCCAGCAGTTTCGGCTCTGGAAACACCATATATTTT. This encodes CASSFGSGNTIYF. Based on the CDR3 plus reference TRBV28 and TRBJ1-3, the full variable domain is DVKVTQSSRYLVKRTGEKVFLECVQDMDHENMFWYRQDPGLGLRLIYFSYDVKMKEKGDIPEGYSVSREKKERFSLILESASTNQTSMYLCASSFGSGNTIYFGEGSWLTVV.